Below, 30 T cell receptor beta chains from the same sample are listed, as sequenced in a study of T cell repertoires in cytomegalovirus infection. TCRdb re-called the reads through MiXCR, storing one row per CDR3 protein. The sample records roughly 860,000 distinct CDR3 sequences, around a third being singletons. Their antigens are not known. The sample here was cultured CD8+ T cells from PBMCs, taken from culture after CMV antigen stimulation. These receptors were taken from a human donor in good health (CMV status not recorded). Some clones in this sample may be carry-over from other donors' samples.

This clonotype has only a few counts. V gene TRBV7-9 combines with J gene TRBJ1-2; D not resolved. Germline values: CDR1 SEHNR, CDR2 FQNEAQ (reference sequence). The V end lost 6 bases, the J end lost 4 bases, and 15 bases lay between the germline ends. CDR3 length: 14 amino acids. CDR3 coding DNA: TGTGCCAGCAGAAAGGGTGGGGAGAGCTATGGCTACACCTTC. This sequence encodes CASRKGGESYGYTF.

This clonotype has at least ten counts. The genes are TRBV7-2 and TRBJ2-7; unclear D gene. Germline lookup yields CDR1 SGHTA and CDR2 FQGNSA. V dropped 9 bases and J dropped 5 bases, with 26 bases sitting between them. This CDR3 has 16 amino acids. The CDR3 DNA follows: TGTGCCAGTGACTCCCTTTTCGCCCCACCCGACCACGAGCAGTACGTC. Its translation: CASDSLFAPPDHEQYV.

The V and J genes are TRBV2 and TRBJ2-2, with D possibly being TRBD2 (6 bases). The CDR3 runs 11 residues. CDR1 is SNHLY, CDR2 FYNNEI, per germline. Trimming cost V 7 bases and J 7 bases, with 7 bases left between them. CDR3 nucleotides: TGTGCCAGCACCGGGAGCGGGGAGCTGTTTTTT. As protein: CASTGSGELFF.

CDR3 DNA sequence: TGTGCCAGCAGCCGGGACGGCTACACCGGGGAGCTGTTTTTT. This sequence encodes CASSRDGYTGELFF. The chain has TRBV7-6 and TRBJ2-2, with D possibly being TRBD1 or TRBD2 (5 bases each). CDR1 is SGHVS, CDR2 FNYEAQ, per germline. This CDR3 region has 14 residues. Trimming cost V 5 bases and J 3 bases, with 10 bases left between them.

Many counts were recorded for this clonotype. The gene calls are TRBV7-8 and TRBJ2-1, with 8 bases aligning to TRBD2. From germline, CDR1 is SGHVS and CDR2 FQNEAQ. The CDR3 contains 19 residues. The J segment lost 2 bases and the V segment lost 4 bases, leaving 16 bases of the junction unmatched. CDR3 sequence reads: CASSSTFKATSVTYNEQFF. As DNA, the CDR3 is TGTGCCAGCAGCTCGACCTTTAAAGCGACTAGCGTTACCTACAATGAGCAGTTCTTC.

The rearrangement joins TRBV9 to TRBJ2-3, with 10 bases fitting TRBD2. The junction had 4 bases not matched to a gene; V was cut back by 6 bases and J by 6 bases. Germline V gene sequence: CDR1 SGDLS, CDR2 YYNGEE. The CDR3 loop spans 13 amino acids. In nucleotides, the CDR3 is TGTGCCAGCAACCTAGCGGGGGCCGATACGCAGTATTTT. The encoded protein is CASNLAGADTQYF.

The chain joins TRBV5-4 to TRBJ2-3; D not certain. The CDR3 is 14 residues long. V was cut by 0 bases and J by 2 bases, with 7 bases left in between. The V gene's germline CDR1 is SGHNT and CDR2 YYREEE (reference sequence). CDR3 sequence reads: CASSLARNTDTQYF. In DNA form, the CDR3 reads TGTGCCAGCAGCTTGGCACGGAACACAGATACGCAGTATTTT.

In its sample, this clonotype was seen many times. The rearrangement links TRBV7-6 to TRBJ2-3, with D possibly matching TRBD1 (6 bases). The germline gives CDR1 SGHVS, CDR2 FNYEAQ. The CDR3 has 15 residues. The V end was cut by 0 bases, the J end by 2 bases, with 9 bases between. Here the CDR3 reads CASSLADRFTDTQYF. Here the CDR3 DNA reads TGTGCCAGCAGCTTAGCGGACAGATTCACAGATACGCAGTATTTT.

The chain joins TRBV6-6 to TRBJ2-1; maybe TRBD2 (5 bases). The germline V gene has CDR1 MNHNY and CDR2 SVGAGI (reference sequence). This CDR3 comprises 14 residues. V was shortened by 4 bases and J by 6 bases, with 13 bases between the two germline ends. The CDR3 loop is CASSFRGGFNEQFF. The CDR3 region has the DNA TGTGCCAGCAGTTTTCGAGGAGGTTTCAATGAGCAGTTCTTC.

The chain combines TRBV7-4 with TRBJ1-2; D unclear. Trimming removed 2 bases from V and 0 bases from J, with 7 bases in between. Germline V gene data show CDR1 as SGHVT and CDR2 as SQSDAQ. This CDR3 contains 14 residues. CDR3 in amino acids: CASSLLQSNYGYTF. The CDR3 nucleotides read TGTGCCAGCAGCTTATTACAGTCTAACTATGGCTACACCTTC.

V and J are TRBV4-1 and TRBJ1-1; a weak D match, TRBD1 (6 bases). CDR3 length: 15 amino acids. Looked up from germline, CDR1 is MGHRA and CDR2 is YSYEKL. V dropped 4 bases and J dropped 5 bases, with 17 bases sitting between them. The CDR3 protein is CASSPSGGLTTEAFF. The CDR3 DNA reads TGCGCCAGCAGCCCATCGGGGGGGCTGACGACTGAAGCTTTCTTT.

This clonotype was counted many times. The chain links TRBV7-9 to TRBJ2-5; TRBD2 is a possible D gene (5 bases). The CDR3 contains 14 residues. Germline V gene data show CDR1 as SEHNR and CDR2 as FQNEAQ (reference sequence). V was pared by 7 bases and J by 2 bases, with 14 bases between. The CDR3 DNA is TGTGCCAGCACCCTCGGCGGGCCTCAAGAGACCCAGTACTTC. It is translated as CASTLGGPQETQYF.

The chain is built from TRBV6-2 or TRBV6-3 and TRBJ2-2, with no clear D. V was clipped by 8 bases and J by 7 bases, with 14 bases between them. The CDR3 covers 13 residues. Looked up from germline, CDR1 is MNHEY and CDR2 is SVGEGT. CDR3 in amino acids: CASGSVLVGELFF. CDR3 sequence (DNA): TGTGCCAGCGGTTCCGTATTAGTCGGGGAGCTGTTTTTT.

J is TRBJ2-3 and V is TRBV10-1; D call uncertain. Germline V gene lookup returns CDR1 WNHNN and CDR2 SYGVQD (reference sequence). There are 13 residues in the CDR3. Trimming cost V 1 base and J 6 bases, with 8 bases left between them. CDR3 nucleotides: TGCGCCAGCAGTGAGTTCCTCGCGGATACGCAGTATTTT. The encoded protein is CASSEFLADTQYF.

This clonotype has only one observation. An end of the junction does not agree with germline; a read error may underlie this. The chain links TRBV11-2 to TRBJ1-2, with D hard to call. The CDR3 covers 14 residues. Germline V lookup: CDR1 SGHAT, CDR2 FQNNGV. The CDR3 sequence is CAGSLSGEVYGYTF. The CDR3 DNA is TGTGCCGGCAGCTTAAGTGGGGAGGTCTATGGCTACACCTTC.

Ten or more counts support this clonotype. V and J are TRBV7-2 and TRBJ2-1, with D possibly being TRBD2 (6 bases). Trimming stripped 5 bases from V and 3 bases from J, with 11 bases between. The CDR3 is 14 amino acids. In germline, CDR1 is SGHTA, CDR2 FQGNSA. The CDR3 coding sequence is TGTGCCAGCAGCCTTGGGACTTTCTACAATGAGCAGTTCTTC. This codes for CASSLGTFYNEQFF.

This clonotype showed up just a few times. V usage is TRBV7-6 and J usage is TRBJ1-2, with 12 bases matching TRBD1. Germline V gene data show CDR1 as SGHVS and CDR2 as FNYEAQ. The trim removed 5 bases at V and 3 bases at J, leaving 7 bases unmatched. CDR3 length: 16 residues. This chain's CDR3 is CASSPGTGGYHYGYTF. The CDR3 bases are TGTGCCAGCAGCCCAGGGACAGGGGGCTACCACTATGGCTACACCTTC.

This clonotype was picked up a small number of times. The CDR3 coding sequence is TGTGCCAGCAGCCAAGATACCCTCTCCGGAGAGCAGTACTTC. Its protein is CASSQDTLSGEQYF. V is TRBV14 and J is TRBJ2-7; D is uncertain. The CDR3 totals 14 residues. Germline CDR1 SGHDN, CDR2 FVKESK. Between the trimmed V and J ends, which lost 0 bases and 7 bases, there was a span of 13 bases.

The table lists this clonotype with a few counts. This rearrangement joins TRBV4-1 to TRBJ1-1; 7 nucleotides line up with TRBD1. This CDR3 region has 16 residues. Germline V CDR1 and CDR2: MGHRA, YSYEKL. With 2 bases clipped from V and 1 base from J, the junction kept 7 bases outside the gene matches. The CDR3 sequence is CASSQTWTGSNTEAFF. Written as DNA, the CDR3 is TGCGCCAGCAGCCAAACGTGGACAGGTTCGAACACTGAAGCTTTCTTT.

The gene calls are TRBV2 and TRBJ1-4, with D uncertain. Deletions cut 4 bases from V and 8 bases from J, with 17 bases between. The CDR3 has 15 residues. Per germline, CDR1 SNHLY and CDR2 FYNNEI. This chain's CDR3 is CASSGGPVPREKLFF. The CDR3 region has the DNA TGTGCCAGCAGTGGAGGGCCGGTCCCCCGGGAAAAACTGTTTTTT.

The sample holds a few counts of this clonotype. This chain connects TRBV10-2 to TRBJ2-3; 12 positions agree with TRBD2. J was trimmed by 3 bases and V by 7 bases; bases with no gene match: 8. From germline, CDR1 is WSHSY and CDR2 SAAADI. This CDR3 has 16 amino acids. The CDR3, as DNA: TGCGCCAGCATCACGACTAGCGGGGGCTCTACAGATACGCAGTATTTT. This translates into CASITTSGGSTDTQYF.

The CDR3 DNA sequence: TGTGCCAGCAGCGCTCCGGGGCGGGGCTACAATGAGCAGTTCTTC. This gives the protein CASSAPGRGYNEQFF. V gene TRBV2 combines with J gene TRBJ2-1; D is possibly TRBD2 (6 bases). The ends were cut back, 6 bases at V and 3 bases at J, with 15 bases in the middle. Looked up from germline, CDR1 is SNHLY and CDR2 is FYNNEI. The CDR3 length is 15 residues.

This chain connects TRBV12-3 or TRBV12-4 to TRBJ2-5; D ambiguous. The V end was cut by 4 bases, the J end by 0 bases, with 9 bases between. The CDR3 is 14 amino acids. DNA of the CDR3: TGTGCCAGCAGTTCTTTCTTGTACCAAGAGACCCAGTACTTC. Residues: CASSSFLYQETQYF.

The CDR3 sequence: CASTSSGDTDTQYF. The CDR3 DNA reads as TGTGCCAGCACCTCTAGCGGAGACACAGATACGCAGTATTTT. This chain links TRBV6-2 or TRBV6-3 with TRBJ2-3; 7 bases align to TRBD2. Germline assignment: CDR1 MNHEY and CDR2 SVGEGT. This CDR3 spans 14 amino acids. V lost 7 bases to trimming and J lost 2 bases; unmatched junction nucleotides: 6.

This chain joins TRBV20-1 and TRBJ1-5, with a tentative D call TRBD1 (5 bases). This CDR3 has 16 residues. V was pared by 1 base and J by 1 base, with 14 bases between. CDR1 is DFQATT and CDR2 is SNEGSKA in the germline V gene (reference sequence). CDR3 protein: CSARAQGGRSNQPQHF. The CDR3 DNA follows: TGCAGTGCTAGAGCCCAGGGAGGAAGGAGCAATCAGCCCCAGCATTTT.

The chain employs TRBV6-2 or TRBV6-3 and TRBJ2-1, with D unclear. In germline, CDR1 is MNHEY, CDR2 SVGEGT. CDR3 length equals 14 residues. V lost 8 bases to trimming and J lost 0 bases, with 11 bases between them. For the CDR3, the DNA is TGTGCCAGCCTTGGGAAGCCCTCCTACAATGAGCAGTTCTTC. Protein: CASLGKPSYNEQFF.

The rearrangement uses TRBV18 and TRBJ2-1, with 10 bases that match TRBD1. Trimming removed 0 bases from V and 4 bases from J; junction bases left unmatched: 3. CDR3 size: 16 residues. Per the germline V gene, CDR1 is KGHSH and CDR2 is LQKENI. CDR3 bases: TGTGCCAGCTCACCACCGGGACAGGGGTGGTACAATGAGCAGTTCTTC. Encoded protein: CASSPPGQGWYNEQFF. Supplemented by reference TRBV18 and TRBJ2-1, the full variable domain reads NAGVMQNPRHLVRRRGQEARLRCSPMKGHSHVYWYRQLPEEGLKFMVYLQKENIIDESGMPKERFSAEFPKEGPSILRIQQVVRGDSAAYFCASSPPGQGWYNEQFFGPGTRLTVL.

This clonotype was recorded a few times. The chain uses TRBV27 and TRBJ1-2; the D gene is possibly TRBD1 (6 bases). The CDR3 has 15 residues. V was pared by 4 bases and J by 0 bases, with 12 bases between. Per the germline V gene, CDR1 is MNHEY and CDR2 is SMNVEV (reference sequence). The CDR3 reads CASSSPTGSNYGYTF. CDR3 DNA: TGTGCCAGCAGTTCTCCGACAGGTTCTAACTATGGCTACACCTTC.

This clonotype was found a few times. This chain connects TRBV12-3 or TRBV12-4 to TRBJ2-1; 7 positions match TRBD2. Unmatched junction bases numbered 8, after V lost 7 bases and J lost 8 bases. The CDR3 length is 13 residues. The DNA for the CDR3 is TGTGCCAGCACTGCCCTCACTAGCGATGAGCAGTTCTTC. It is translated as CASTALTSDEQFF.

The V call is TRBV7-6, the J call TRBJ2-2; 11 positions match TRBD1. The V gene end was trimmed by 0 bases and the J gene end by 4 bases; junction bases not matched to a gene: 4. This CDR3 is built from 17 residues. The germline V gene encodes CDR1 SGHVS and CDR2 FNYEAQ. CDR3 residues: CASSLARTGGFTGELFF. The CDR3 DNA follows: TGTGCCAGCAGCTTAGCCCGGACAGGGGGCTTCACCGGGGAGCTGTTTTTT.